A single sample gave rise to the 20 T cell receptor beta chains below, sequenced in a study of graft-versus-host responses after intestinal transplantation. These receptors lack a known antigen. Some clones are missing from TCRdb's copy, which holds only in-frame ones; the method was immunoSEQ multiplex PCR. The repertoire has some 86,000 clones, 91% of them found once; the top ten carry over 0.095%. Sequencing was performed on unstimulated CD4+ T cells sorted from spleen or lymph node cells, taken before intestinal transplant. These receptors originate from a human donor who received an intestinal transplant.

The chain has TRBV2 and TRBJ2-5; 8 bases fit TRBD2. Losses at the gene ends were 3 bases for V and 12 bases for J; bases not matched to a gene: 6. CDR1 is SNHLY, CDR2 FYNNEI, per germline. This CDR3 is built from 12 residues. The CDR3 nucleotides read TGTGCCAGCAGTGAGGGAGCGGGGGCCAAGTACTTC. Its protein is CASSEGAGAKYF. Supplemented by reference TRBV2 and TRBJ2-5, the full variable domain reads EPEVTQTPSHQVTQMGQEVILRCVPISNHLYFYWYRQILGQKVEFLVSFYNNEISEKSEIFDDQFSVERPDGSNFTLKIRSTKLEDSAMYFCASSEGAGAKYFGPGTRLLVL.

The V and J genes are TRBV19 and TRBJ1-3, with D perhaps matching TRBD1 (5 bases). Per germline, CDR1 LNHDA and CDR2 SQIVND (reference sequence). CDR3 length: 15 amino acids. Deletions cut 1 base from V and 0 bases from J, with 7 bases between. CDR3 in amino acids: CASSIAGLSGNTIYF. The CDR3 bases are TGTGCCAGTAGTATAGCAGGGCTCTCTGGAAACACCATATATTTT.

This clone has a handful of counts. The V gene is TRBV4-2, the J gene TRBJ1-3; possible D gene TRBD1, 6 bases. Trimming removed 4 bases at V and 4 bases at J, with 14 bases between. CDR3 size: 15 residues. Per the germline V gene, CDR1 is LGHNA and CDR2 is YNFKEQ. The DNA of the CDR3 is TGTGCCAGCAGCCCAAATTCAGGGGTCGGAAACACCATATATTTT. Protein: CASSPNSGVGNTIYF.

The chain employs TRBV6-5 and TRBJ1-6; 7 positions match TRBD1. Germline V lookup: CDR1 MNHEY, CDR2 SVGAGI. The V gene end was trimmed by 6 bases and the J gene end by 8 bases; junction bases not matched to a gene: 7. This CDR3 has 14 residues. The CDR3 sequence: CASREGGADSPLHF. Written as DNA, the CDR3 is TGTGCCAGCAGAGAAGGGGGCGCGGATTCACCCCTCCACTTT.

Only one count was recorded for this clone. The chain has TRBV30 and TRBJ2-2, with 7 bases aligning to TRBD1. This CDR3 has 14 amino acids. Germline V lookup: CDR1 GTSNPN, CDR2 SVGIG (reference sequence). The trim removed 4 bases at V and 4 bases at J, leaving 6 bases unmatched. The CDR3 DNA sequence: TGTGCCTGGACCGACAGGGCGGCCACCGGGGAGCTGTTTTTT. It yields the protein CAWTDRAATGELFF.

The J gene is TRBJ1-2, the V gene TRBV9; D gene unclear. The germline V gene encodes CDR1 SGDLS and CDR2 YYNGEE. The CDR3 totals 12 residues. Trimming pared 0 bases from V and 8 bases from J, leaving 8 bases between. The CDR3 is CASSVVGKGYTF. In DNA form, the CDR3 reads TGTGCCAGCAGCGTAGTCGGGAAGGGCTACACCTTC. The complete variable domain, with remaining parts taken from reference TRBV9 and TRBJ1-2, reads DSGVTQTPKHLITATGQRVTLRCSPRSGDLSVYWYQQSLDQGLQFLIQYYNGEERAKGNILERFSAQQFPDLHSELNLSSLELGDSALYFCASSVVGKGYTFGSGTRLTVV.

The chain links TRBV11-3 to TRBJ1-3; a possible D gene is TRBD1 (5 bases). CDR1 SGHNT and CDR2 YENEEA come from the germline V gene. V was pared by 4 bases and J by 8 bases, with 18 bases between. The CDR3 runs to 15 residues. CDR3 bases: TGTGCCAGCAGCTCCGGGAGGGGAGATTTGTACACCATATATTTT. This encodes CASSSGRGDLYTIYF.

This chain connects TRBV29-1 to TRBJ2-7; no definite D call. CDR3 length equals 13 residues. The ends were cut back, 7 bases at V and 0 bases at J, with 13 bases in the middle. CDR1 is SQVTM, CDR2 ANQGSEA, per germline. The CDR3 region has the DNA TGCAGCGCACAGACCGCCCACTCCTACGAGCAGTACTTC. Its protein is CSAQTAHSYEQYF.

In this sample, this clone turned up once. V usage is TRBV5-6 and J usage is TRBJ1-2, with D perhaps matching TRBD1 (5 bases). Germline CDR1 and CDR2: SGHDT and YYEEEE. Trimming removed 1 base at V and 5 bases at J, with 15 bases between. This CDR3 region has 15 residues. CDR3 amino acids: CASSLQSPGLYGYTF. The CDR3, as DNA: TGTGCCAGCAGCTTGCAATCTCCAGGGTTATATGGCTACACCTTC. Combining the CDR3 with reference TRBV5-6 and TRBJ1-2 gives the whole variable domain DAGVTQSPTHLIKTRGQQVTLRCSPKSGHDTVSWYQQALGQGPQFIFQYYEEEERQRGNFPDRFSGHQFPNYSSELNVNALLLGDSALYLCASSLQSPGLYGYTFGSGTRLTVV.

The V call is TRBV9, the J call TRBJ2-7; 8 nucleotides match TRBD1. Germline V CDR1 and CDR2: SGDLS, YYNGEE. V was pared by 0 bases and J by 3 bases, with 5 bases of the junction left unmatched. There are 15 residues in the CDR3. The CDR3 region has the DNA TGTGCCAGCAGCGTAGAAACAGGGGGTCGCTACGAGCAGTACTTC. Protein product: CASSVETGGRYEQYF.

V gene TRBV6-5 combines with J gene TRBJ1-4; maybe TRBD1 (6 bases). The V gene lost 4 bases and the J gene lost 6 bases, with 15 bases spanning the gap. The CDR3 is 15 amino acids. Germline loops: CDR1 MNHEY, CDR2 SVGAGI. CDR3 amino acids: CASSFQQGQDEKLFF. CDR3 coding DNA: TGTGCCAGCAGTTTCCAACAGGGCCAGGATGAAAAACTGTTTTTT.

The sample holds one count of this clone. CDR3 loop: CASSYSRGGRYEQYF. The CDR3 coding sequence is TGTGCCAGCAGTTACTCCCGGGGGGGCCGGTACGAGCAGTACTTC. The J gene is TRBJ2-5, the V gene TRBV6-6, with 8 bases fitting TRBD2. Near its end, the DNA agrees better with TRBJ2-7, so the J call may be wrong. This CDR3 contains 15 residues. Germline CDR1 and CDR2: MNHNY and SVGAGI (reference sequence).

The chain has TRBV19 and TRBJ2-5; TRBD1 agrees at 8 bases. The junction had 3 bases not matched to a gene; V was cut back by 0 bases and J by 9 bases. The CDR3 consists of 13 residues. CDR1 is LNHDA, CDR2 SQIVND, per germline (reference sequence). In DNA form, the CDR3 reads TGTGCCAGTAGTATAGATCGACAGGGGTCCCAGTACTTC. Encoded protein: CASSIDRQGSQYF.

V usage is TRBV18 and J usage is TRBJ2-7; TRBD1 aligns across 8 bases. V lost 6 bases and J lost 0; bases outside the gene matches: 7. The CDR3 spans 15 residues. Germline-derived CDR1 and CDR2 are KGHSH and LQKENI. In DNA form, the CDR3 reads TGTGCCAGCTCGGGCGGGACAGGTCGCTCCTACGAGCAGTACTTC. This sequence encodes CASSGGTGRSYEQYF.

The chain carries TRBV5-1 and TRBJ1-5, with D uncertain. The CDR3 runs to 15 residues. V was pared by 1 base and J by 5 bases, with 13 bases between. Germline CDR1 reads SGHRS; CDR2 reads YFSETQ. This chain's CDR3 is CASSLSGNGDQPQHF. CDR3 sequence (DNA): TGCGCCAGCAGCTTGTCAGGTAACGGGGATCAGCCCCAGCATTTT. The whole variable domain, filled in from reference TRBV5-1 and TRBJ1-5, reads KAGVTQTPRYLIKTRGQQVTLSCSPISGHRSVSWYQQTPGQGLQFLFEYFSETQRNKGNFPGRFSGRQFSNSRSEMNVSTLELGDSALYLCASSLSGNGDQPQHFGDGTRLSIL.

This sequence joins TRBV7-9 and TRBJ2-1, with D hard to call. Deletions cut 4 bases from V and 4 bases from J, with 11 bases between. This CDR3 is 14 amino acids long. Germline V lookup: CDR1 SEHNR, CDR2 FQNEAQ (reference sequence). The CDR3 spells CASSSWADYNEQFF. DNA of the CDR3: TGTGCCAGCAGCTCTTGGGCTGATTACAATGAGCAGTTCTTC.

The chain recombines TRBV4-3 with TRBJ2-2, with D perhaps matching TRBD1 (6 bases). This CDR3 region has 13 residues. Per the germline V gene, CDR1 is LGHNA and CDR2 is YSLEER. V lost 8 bases to trimming and J lost 4 bases, with 11 bases between them. In DNA, the CDR3 is TGCGCCAGCGGACAGTTGGCCACCGGGGAGCTGTTTTTT. Protein: CASGQLATGELFF.

This clone has a handful of counts. This chain joins TRBV21-1 and TRBJ1-2; the table names TRBD1, a call not compared with the DNA. TRBV21-1 is a pseudogene locus. There are 17 residues in the CDR3. The CDR3 sequence: CASSLTQERRSVNGYTF. The DNA of the CDR3 is TGTGCCAGCAGCCTTACGCAGGAACGTAGGTCCGTAAACGGCTACACCTTC.

The rearrangement joins TRBV21-1 to TRBJ2-2; the D segment call TRBD1 is taken from the table without a DNA check. TRBV21-1 is assigned pseudogene status. The CDR3 runs to 19 residues. This chain's CDR3 is CASSNTPPLQGRSTGELFF. For the CDR3, the DNA is TGTGCCAGCAGCAACACCCCCCCTCTTCAGGGGCGTAGCACCGGGGAGCTGTTTTTT.

The V and J genes are TRBV19 and TRBJ1-1; 7 bases fit TRBD1. The CDR3 totals 14 residues. The V gene end was trimmed by 4 bases and the J gene end by 4 bases; junction bases not matched to a gene: 6. Germline CDR1 LNHDA, CDR2 SQIVND (reference sequence). The CDR3 reads CASSKDRRVTEAFF. The CDR3 DNA reads TGTGCCAGTAGTAAGGACAGGCGGGTCACTGAAGCTTTCTTT.